A single sample is the source of the 21 T cell receptor beta chains below, sequenced in a study of blood T cell repertoires in COVID-19. Data came from immunoSEQ multiplex PCR; TCRdb stores just in-frame clones and leaves some out. Of 150,000 to 200,000 clones listed, around 86% were seen once; the top ten hold 7.6%. Sequenced: peripheral blood. These receptors originate from a woman aged 70-85 years with COVID-19, enrolled during active disease.

This chain links TRBV10-3 with TRBJ2-3, with D perhaps matching TRBD2 (6 bases). V lost 5 bases and J 0 bases, leaving 9 bases between the germline ends. The CDR3 runs to 14 residues. Germline CDR1 ENHRY, CDR2 SYGVKD. The CDR3 loop reads CAISPSGSTDTQYF. In nucleotides, the CDR3 is TGTGCCATCAGTCCCAGCGGGAGCACAGATACGCAGTATTTT.

This clone was detected a few times. The V and J genes are TRBV19 and TRBJ2-2, with D possibly TRBD1 on 5 matching bases. V shed 1 base and J shed 4 bases, with 10 bases lying between them. The CDR3 is 15 amino acids. Germline CDR1 reads LNHDA; CDR2 reads SQIVND (reference sequence). The chain's CDR3 is CASSIVGLGTGELFF. CDR3 in DNA: TGTGCCAGTAGTATAGTGGGGCTGGGCACCGGGGAGCTGTTTTTT. The variable domain in full, with the rest retrieved from reference TRBV19 and TRBJ2-2, is DGGITQSPKYLFRKEGQNVTLSCEQNLNHDAMYWYRQDPGQGLRLIYYSQIVNDFQKGDIAEGYSVSREKKESFPLTVTSAQKNPTAFYLCASSIVGLGTGELFFGEGSRLTVL.

The rearrangement joins TRBV7-3 to TRBJ2-1, with 9 positions matching TRBD2. V lost 0 bases to trimming and J lost 7 bases; unmatched junction nucleotides: 13. The germline gives CDR1 SGHTA, CDR2 FQGTGA. The CDR3 runs 18 residues. CDR3 residues: CASSLTYSGSASGNEQFF. CDR3 sequence (DNA): TGTGCCAGCAGCTTAACGTATAGCGGGAGCGCCTCAGGGAATGAGCAGTTCTTC.

This sequence joins TRBV7-2 and TRBJ2-2; 10 nucleotides agree with TRBD1. The germline gives CDR1 SGHTA, CDR2 FQGNSA. The CDR3 consists of 16 residues. V lost 1 base and J lost 4; bases outside the gene matches: 3. CDR3 residues: CASSLVGQGSTGELFF. As DNA, the CDR3 is TGTGCCAGCAGCTTAGTGGGACAGGGGAGCACCGGGGAGCTGTTTTTT.

This clone was recorded only once. CDR3 residues: CASITASGRALDEQFF. The CDR3 coding sequence is TGTGCCAGCATTACGGCTAGCGGGAGGGCCCTCGATGAGCAGTTCTTC. The chain recombines TRBV28 with TRBJ2-1, with 12 positions matching TRBD2. The ends lost 7 bases at V and 8 bases at J; junction bases unmatched: 12. Germline V CDR1 and CDR2: MDHEN, SYDVKM. This CDR3 has 16 amino acids.

The V call is TRBV5-6, the J call TRBJ2-1; maybe TRBD1 (6 bases). The length of the CDR3 is 15 residues. The germline CDR1 and CDR2 sequences are SGHDT and YYEEEE. V lost 4 bases and J lost 11, with 22 bases in between. The CDR3 nucleotides are TGTGCCAGCAGCGCGCTAAGCCCCGGGACACGAAAGCAGTTCTTC. Its translation: CASSALSPGTRKQFF.

Points on this clone: One end of the junction does not line up with germline, which may come from a read error. The rearrangement uses TRBV12-3 or TRBV12-4 and TRBJ2-5; 10 bases line up with TRBD2. The CDR3 is 13 amino acids. CDR3 DNA: TGTGCCAGCAGACCCCGCGAAGCGGGAGGGCCTGACTTC. Protein sequence: CASRPREAGGPDF.

There are a few counts of this clone. The chain carries TRBV5-1 and TRBJ1-5; 9 bases are a match to TRBD1. The V segment lost 6 bases and the J segment 0 bases; nucleotides outside the gene matches: 4. The CDR3 spans 15 residues. Looked up from germline, CDR1 is SGHRS and CDR2 is YFSETQ. CDR3: CASKRTGDSNQPQHF. The DNA for the CDR3 is TGCGCCAGCAAGAGGACAGGGGATAGCAATCAGCCCCAGCATTTT.

This chain's CDR3 is CASSLTRATGQPYGYTF. In DNA form, the CDR3 reads TGTGCCAGCAGCCTAACTAGGGCGACGGGACAGCCCTATGGCTACACCTTC. The chain carries TRBV27 and TRBJ1-2; the match to TRBD1 covers 7 bases. V shed 6 bases, J shed 4 bases, and the junction held 17 bases outside the gene matches. This CDR3 is built from 17 residues. Germline-derived CDR1 and CDR2 are MNHEY and SMNVEV (reference sequence).

The chain combines TRBV27 with TRBJ1-2; 7 bases fit TRBD1. The germline CDR1 and CDR2 sequences are MNHEY and SMNVEV (reference sequence). This CDR3 is 14 amino acids long. V dropped 5 bases and J dropped 2; count of bases not matched to a gene: 5. The chain's CDR3 is CASSTTTGNYGYTF. Written as DNA, the CDR3 is TGTGCCAGCAGTACGACGACAGGGAACTATGGCTACACCTTC.

This clone was counted a few times. This chain joins TRBV2 and TRBJ2-7, with a tentative D call TRBD2 (6 bases). Germline CDR1 and CDR2: SNHLY and FYNNEI. The CDR3 runs to 15 residues. V was clipped by 7 bases and J by 2 bases, with 18 bases between them. The chain's CDR3 is CASNPSEAGTYEQYF. Here the CDR3 DNA reads TGTGCCAGCAACCCCTCAGAGGCGGGGACCTACGAGCAGTACTTC.

The chain employs TRBV29-1 and TRBJ2-1; the D gene is possibly TRBD2 (6 bases). The V gene lost 3 bases and the J gene lost 6 bases, with 12 bases spanning the gap. This CDR3 is 13 amino acids long. Germline values: CDR1 SQVTM, CDR2 ANQGSEA. CDR3 sequence reads: CSVEGLGGNEQFF. The CDR3 DNA reads as TGCAGCGTTGAGGGGCTGGGGGGCAATGAGCAGTTCTTC.

The chain carries TRBV29-1 and TRBJ2-4, with TRBD1 matching over 11 bases. Germline CDR1 reads SQVTM; CDR2 reads ANQGSEA. J gave up 16 bases and V 5 bases, and 7 bases lay outside the gene matches. The CDR3 contains 11 residues. The CDR3 region is CSVRGTGGPYF. In nucleotides, the CDR3 is TGCAGCGTTCGAGGGACAGGGGGACCCTACTTC.

J is TRBJ2-2 and V is TRBV27, with 8 bases lining up with TRBD1. The CDR3 consists of 15 residues. Losses at the gene ends were 6 bases for V and 1 base for J; bases not matched to a gene: 4. CDR1 and CDR2 from the germline V gene are MNHEY and SMNVEV (reference sequence). The CDR3 region is CASRWDRRNTGELFF. CDR3 in DNA: TGTGCCAGCAGGTGGGACAGGCGGAACACCGGGGAGCTGTTTTTT.

This chain joins TRBV5-1 and TRBJ2-7; 12 positions match TRBD2. The germline V gene has CDR1 SGHRS and CDR2 YFSETQ. V dropped 1 base and J dropped 6; count of bases not matched to a gene: 5. The CDR3 has 15 residues. CDR3 DNA: TGCGCCAGCAGCTTGAAGCTAGCGGGAGGGCGCGAGCAGTACTTC. This encodes CASSLKLAGGREQYF.

This chain connects TRBV30 to TRBJ1-5; TRBD1 might be the D (5 bases). The CDR3 spans 16 residues. In germline, CDR1 is GTSNPN, CDR2 SVGIG (reference sequence). Between the trimmed V and J ends, which lost 1 base and 2 bases, there was a span of 15 bases. Here the CDR3 reads CAWSARGRGGNQPQHF. CDR3 in DNA: TGTGCCTGGAGTGCCCGGGGGAGGGGAGGCAATCAGCCCCAGCATTTT.

This sequence joins TRBV9 and TRBJ1-6; 9 nucleotides agree with TRBD1. Trimming removed 0 bases from V and 7 bases from J; junction bases left unmatched: 5. CDR1 and CDR2 from the germline V gene are SGDLS and YYNGEE. The CDR3 totals 16 residues. For the CDR3, the DNA is TGTGCCAGCAGCGTAGATCCCACAGGGGGCAATTCACCCCTCCACTTT. It specifies CASSVDPTGGNSPLHF. The variable domain in full, completed from reference TRBV9 and TRBJ1-6, reads DSGVTQTPKHLITATGQRVTLRCSPRSGDLSVYWYQQSLDQGLQFLIQYYNGEERAKGNILERFSAQQFPDLHSELNLSSLELGDSALYFCASSVDPTGGNSPLHFGNGTRLTVT.

V usage is TRBV19 and J usage is TRBJ1-5; possibly TRBD1 for D (6 bases). CDR1 and CDR2 from the germline V gene are LNHDA and SQIVND (reference sequence). V lost 5 bases to trimming and J lost 0 bases, with 17 bases between them. This CDR3 has 17 residues. The CDR3, as DNA: TGTGCCAGTAGTTATACAGGGCGGGGGTATAGCAATCAGCCCCAGCATTTT. It specifies CASSYTGRGYSNQPQHF. Combining the CDR3 with reference TRBV19 and TRBJ1-5 gives the whole variable domain DGGITQSPKYLFRKEGQNVTLSCEQNLNHDAMYWYRQDPGQGLRLIYYSQIVNDFQKGDIAEGYSVSREKKESFPLTVTSAQKNPTAFYLCASSYTGRGYSNQPQHFGDGTRLSIL.

This clone was seen a handful of times. This chain links TRBV18 with TRBJ1-6; D uncertain. Germline-derived CDR1 and CDR2 are KGHSH and LQKENI. The germline V and J ends were trimmed by 3 bases and 10 bases, with 13 bases remaining between them. This CDR3 is built from 14 residues. In DNA form, the CDR3 reads TGTGCCAGCTCACCCCTACCCTCAAAATCACCCCTCCACTTT. Translation: CASSPLPSKSPLHF.

The chain is built from TRBV7-2 and TRBJ2-5, with D maybe TRBD2 (7 bases). Germline CDR1 is SGHTA and CDR2 is FQGNSA. Trimming left V 5 bases short and J 0 bases short, with 13 bases between. CDR3 length: 15 residues. DNA of the CDR3: TGTGCCAGCAGCCAGGGGACTAACTACCAAGAGACCCAGTACTTC. Protein product: CASSQGTNYQETQYF.

This chain joins TRBV30 and TRBJ2-6; TRBD1 agrees at 7 bases. Germline-derived CDR1 and CDR2 are GTSNPN and SVGIG (reference sequence). V shed 0 bases, J shed 1 base, and the junction held 9 bases outside the gene matches. The length of the CDR3 is 18 residues. Here the CDR3 DNA reads TGTGCCTGGAGTGTACGCCAGGGGGTAAAATCTGGGGCCAACGTCCTGACTTTC. It codes for CAWSVRQGVKSGANVLTF. Using reference TRBV30 and TRBJ2-6 for the parts outside the CDR3, the full variable domain is SQTIHQWPATLVQPVGSPLSLECTVEGTSNPNLYWYRQAAGRGLQLLFYSVGIGQISSEVPQNLSASRPQDRQFILSSKKLLLSDSGFYLCAWSVRQGVKSGANVLTFGAGSRLTVL.